This TCR beta chain derives from a study of tumor-infiltrating lymphocytes in primary liver carcinoma. Study-wide context: The study enrolled male and female patients aged 30 to 69 years. The tumors ranged from about 4 to 11 cm across and fell within stage T1-T3 N0M0. Notes on the study in general: Only around 7-24% of top clones occurred in all five tumor regions. When set against blood, tumors had a significantly higher top-250-clone fraction (p = 0.039).

To note about this clonotype: No antigen is known for it.

cDNA specific to TCR beta was made from around 450 ng of total RNA, with a constant-region primer employed for priming. Employing slightly modified ARM-PCR, three nested multiplex PCR rounds were run, and these gave rise to the TCR beta libraries. Use of TRBV1-TRBV30 forward primers with a C-beta reverse primer characterized the first two PCR rounds, which lasted about 9 cycles each. Each CDR3 protein gets one entry after TCRdb re-called the multiplex PCR reads with MiXCR. This repertoire shows about 43,000 distinct CDR3 sequences, around 70% found once; its top ten account for under 20%. Co-extracting RNA and DNA was done with roughly 17-33 mg of unsorted bulk tissue as input. Trimming shortened V by 4 bases and J by 7 bases, and 5 bases separated the two germline ends. This CDR3 has 11 amino acids. Germline V gene data show CDR1 as SGHDT and CDR2 as YYEEEE.

The receptor was derived from a man aged 40-50 years with primary liver carcinoma and hepatitis B virus infection. J is TRBJ2-2 and V is TRBV5-6; no clear D. The sequenced sample was liver tumor tissue from sampling region 2. The subset is: tumor region T2, inferior pole. CDR3 amino acids: CASSLHGELFF. In DNA, the CDR3 is TGTGCCAGCAGCCTACACGGGGAGCTGTTTTTT.